The 26 T cell receptor beta chains below all came from one sample that was sequenced in a study of blood T cell repertoires in COVID-19. TCRdb's table, derived via immunoSEQ multiplex PCR, lists solely in-frame clones and lacks some. Of some 99,000 clones in the sample, 80% were seen once. Specimen: peripheral blood. Receptors originate from a human donor in a cohort sampled during active or convalescent COVID-19.

The chain recombines TRBV6-5 with TRBJ1-2, with D possibly being TRBD1 (6 bases). The CDR3 has 13 residues. Between the trimmed V and J ends, which lost 6 bases and 6 bases, there was a span of 14 bases. Germline CDR1 is MNHEY and CDR2 is SVGAGI. The DNA of the CDR3 is TGTGCCAGCAGCCGAACAGGGATCCATGGCTACACCTTC. Translating gives CASSRTGIHGYTF.

The genes are TRBV28 and TRBJ1-5; D gene unclear. V was trimmed by 3 bases and J by 0 bases, leaving 12 bases between them. This CDR3 comprises 16 residues. Germline V gene data show CDR1 as MDHEN and CDR2 as SYDVKM. Here the CDR3 DNA reads TGTGCCAGCAGTTTCGGCGGTTTATATAGCAATCAGCCCCAGCATTTT. The encoded protein is CASSFGGLYSNQPQHF.

In its sample, this clone was seen once. This chain links TRBV7-2 with TRBJ2-7; D is unresolved. The V gene's germline CDR1 is SGHTA and CDR2 FQGNSA. The CDR3 contains 15 residues. V dropped 5 bases and J dropped 2 bases, with 16 bases sitting between them. The CDR3, as DNA: TGTGCCAGCAGCATGTACTCGTACCAAACCTACGAGCAGTACTTC. Translating it yields CASSMYSYQTYEQYF.

As concerns this clone: Different DNA sequences within this sample yield the same CDR3. CDR3 sequence: CASSQERGGYTF. DNA for the CDR3: TGCGCCAGCAGCCAAGAGAGAGGTGGCTACACCTTC. The chain couples TRBV4-1 to TRBJ1-2; no clear D. The CDR3 totals 12 residues. CDR1 and CDR2 from the germline V gene are MGHRA and YSYEKL. Trimming took 0 bases from V and 7 from J, leaving 6 bases between them.

This sequence joins TRBV5-1 and TRBJ2-6; 11 nucleotides line up with TRBD2. The length of the CDR3 is 18 residues. The V gene's germline CDR1 is SGHRS and CDR2 YFSETQ. With V trimmed by 4 bases and J by 0 bases, 6 bases remained unmatched. Written as DNA, the CDR3 is TGCGCCAGCAGCCCGACTAGCGGGGCGAACTCTGGGGCCAACGTCCTGACTTTC. It translates to CASSPTSGANSGANVLTF.

Only a few counts were recorded for this clone. This chain connects TRBV29-1 to TRBJ1-1; D is undetermined. CDR3 length equals 13 residues. Per germline, CDR1 SQVTM and CDR2 ANQGSEA. Deletions cut 5 bases from V and 4 bases from J, with 14 bases between. CDR3 sequence reads: CSVWAGLGTEAFF. The CDR3 DNA is TGCAGCGTTTGGGCTGGGTTGGGCACTGAAGCTTTCTTT. The full variable domain, rest sourced from reference TRBV29-1 and TRBJ1-1, is SAVISQKPSRDICQRGTSLTIQCQVDSQVTMMFWYRQQPGQSLTLIATANQGSEATYESGFVIDKFPISRPNLTFSTLTVSNMSPEDSSIYLCSVWAGLGTEAFFGQGTRLTVV.

The chain has TRBV28 and TRBJ1-6, with a tentative D call TRBD1 (6 bases). Germline loops: CDR1 MDHEN, CDR2 SYDVKM. The CDR3 consists of 12 residues. V lost 7 bases to trimming and J lost 7 bases, with 8 bases between them. For the CDR3, the DNA is TGTGCCAGCAAGGGGGGGAATTCACCCCTCCACTTT. It translates to CASKGGNSPLHF. The variable domain in full, completed from reference TRBV28 and TRBJ1-6, reads DVKVTQSSRYLVKRTGEKVFLECVQDMDHENMFWYRQDPGLGLRLIYFSYDVKMKEKGDIPEGYSVSREKKERFSLILESASTNQTSMYLCASKGGNSPLHFGNGTRLTVT.

The sample holds a few counts of this clone. The V and J genes are TRBV2 and TRBJ1-1; the D gene is possibly TRBD1 (6 bases). Germline V CDR1 and CDR2: SNHLY, FYNNEI. V was trimmed by 6 bases and J by 10 bases, leaving 12 bases between them. The CDR3 has 11 residues. CDR3 residues: CASRDTGRAFF. CDR3 in DNA: TGTGCCAGCAGAGATACAGGGAGAGCTTTCTTT.

The genes are TRBV10-3 and TRBJ2-7; 9 nucleotides align to TRBD1. This CDR3 is 14 amino acids long. V lost 8 bases and J lost 5; bases outside the gene matches: 10. Germline V CDR1 and CDR2: ENHRY, SYGVKD. The CDR3 nucleotides are TGTGCCATCGGGACAGGGAGGGGGCTGGACGAGCAGTACTTC. It codes for CAIGTGRGLDEQYF.

The chain employs TRBV15 and TRBJ2-7; TRBD2 agrees at 8 bases. V gave up 4 bases and J gave up 7 bases; unmatched junction bases: 12. This CDR3 is built from 15 residues. Germline V lookup: CDR1 LNHNV, CDR2 YYDKDF (reference sequence). CDR3 in DNA: TGTGCCACCAGCAAATACTCGGGCCGGGGGGGAGAGCAGTACTTC. Its translation: CATSKYSGRGGEQYF.

V usage is TRBV29-1 and J usage is TRBJ2-2, with D tentatively TRBD1 (5 bases). The V gene lost 6 bases and the J gene lost 3 bases, with 14 bases spanning the gap. Germline CDR1 is SQVTM and CDR2 is ANQGSEA. This CDR3 has 14 amino acids. The DNA for the CDR3 is TGCAGCGTATACACAGGAGTTTACACCGGGGAGCTGTTTTTT. Its protein product is CSVYTGVYTGELFF.

The rearrangement joins TRBV7-9 to TRBJ2-1; 11 nucleotides line up with TRBD2. This CDR3 has 15 amino acids. Germline CDR1 is SEHNR and CDR2 is FQNEAQ (reference sequence). V dropped 4 bases and J dropped 7; count of bases not matched to a gene: 6. CDR3 region: CASSSVTSGRNEQFF. Written as DNA, the CDR3 is TGTGCCAGCAGCTCGGTAACTAGCGGGAGAAATGAGCAGTTCTTC.

V gene TRBV12-3 or TRBV12-4 combines with J gene TRBJ2-1; D possibly corresponds to TRBD2 (6 bases). The CDR3 has 13 residues. Trimming took 5 bases from V and 5 from J, leaving 10 bases between them. The CDR3 protein is CASSPWTNNEQFF. CDR3 coding DNA: TGTGCCAGCAGTCCCTGGACTAACAATGAGCAGTTCTTC.

The rearrangement uses TRBV27 and TRBJ1-1, with TRBD1 as a possible D gene (5 bases). The CDR3 is 16 amino acids. The germline V and J ends were trimmed by 6 bases and 3 bases, with 20 bases remaining between them. Germline V gene data show CDR1 as MNHEY and CDR2 as SMNVEV (reference sequence). The CDR3 nucleotides are TGTGCCAGCAGCCCATTCGGGTACCGGGGGGACACTGAAGCTTTCTTT. It is translated as CASSPFGYRGDTEAFF.

On this clone: Other nucleotide sequences in the sample specify the same CDR3. V is TRBV5-6 and J is TRBJ1-1; no definite D call. The CDR3 is 13 amino acids. CDR1 and CDR2 from the germline V gene are SGHDT and YYEEEE. Trimming shortened V by 2 bases and J by 2 bases, and 7 bases separated the two germline ends. The CDR3 region has the DNA TGTGCCAGCAGCTTAGCAGGAAACACTGAAGCTTTCTTT. Encoded protein: CASSLAGNTEAFF.

The chain combines TRBV4-3 with TRBJ2-3, with a tentative D call TRBD1 (6 bases). The CDR3 spans 17 residues. V shed 1 base and J shed 1 base, with 15 bases lying between them. In germline, CDR1 is LGHNA, CDR2 YSLEER. Here the CDR3 reads CASSQGRRTDGTDTQYF. The CDR3 DNA reads as TGCGCCAGCAGCCAAGGGCGCCGGACAGACGGCACAGATACGCAGTATTTT.

This sequence joins TRBV15 and TRBJ2-7; possibly TRBD2 for D (6 bases). This CDR3 contains 17 residues. Germline V CDR1 and CDR2: LNHNV, YYDKDF (reference sequence). Trimming stripped 0 bases from V and 7 bases from J, with 22 bases between. The CDR3 DNA sequence: TGTGCCACCAGCAGAGAGTTGGTGGGAGGCTGGGGAGGAGAGCAGTACTTC. This codes for CATSRELVGGWGGEQYF.

The V and J genes are TRBV14 and TRBJ2-7; 8 nucleotides align to TRBD1. The CDR3 totals 14 residues. Germline trimming cut 6 bases from V and 4 bases from J; bases unmatched to any gene: 8. The germline V gene encodes CDR1 SGHDN and CDR2 FVKESK. The CDR3 reads CASRETGQVYEQYF. CDR3 in DNA: TGTGCCAGCAGGGAAACGGGACAGGTGTACGAGCAGTACTTC.

This rearrangement joins TRBV4-3 to TRBJ2-1; D remains unclear. This CDR3 is built from 15 residues. Germline CDR1 LGHNA, CDR2 YSLEER. V lost 1 base and J 0 bases, leaving 7 bases between the germline ends. The CDR3 nucleotides read TGCGCCAGCAGCCAAGGCGGTAGCTCCTACAATGAGCAGTTCTTC. Residues: CASSQGGSSYNEQFF.

The genes are TRBV7-9 and TRBJ2-4, with 7 bases fitting TRBD1. Trimming removed 4 bases from V and 0 bases from J; junction bases left unmatched: 9. This CDR3 region has 17 residues. The germline CDR1 and CDR2 sequences are SEHNR and FQNEAQ (reference sequence). For the CDR3, the DNA is TGTGCCAGCAGCTCTCGACAGGGCAACATAGCCAAAAACATTCAGTACTTC. Its protein product is CASSSRQGNIAKNIQYF.

This sequence joins TRBV4-3 and TRBJ2-1; 11 bases fit TRBD2. Per the germline V gene, CDR1 is LGHNA and CDR2 is YSLEER. CDR3 length equals 13 residues. V lost 3 bases to trimming and J lost 14 bases; unmatched junction nucleotides: 6. CDR3 protein: CASSQGGLAAKFF. CDR3 in DNA: TGCGCCAGCAGCCAGGGGGGACTAGCGGCGAAGTTCTTC.

This clone showed up many times. The chain is built from TRBV5-1 and TRBJ1-2; D perhaps matches TRBD1 (5 bases). Trimming left V 4 bases short and J 4 bases short, with 17 bases between. The CDR3 is 15 residues long. Germline V gene lookup returns CDR1 SGHRS and CDR2 YFSETQ. The CDR3 reads CASSPATGLAYGYTF. The DNA of the CDR3 is TGCGCCAGCAGCCCGGCCACAGGCCTGGCCTATGGCTACACCTTC. Full variable domain (remainder filled in from reference TRBV5-1 and TRBJ1-2): KAGVTQTPRYLIKTRGQQVTLSCSPISGHRSVSWYQQTPGQGLQFLFEYFSETQRNKGNFPGRFSGRQFSNSRSEMNVSTLELGDSALYLCASSPATGLAYGYTFGSGTRLTVV.

This chain connects TRBV20-1 to TRBJ2-1; TRBD2 aligns across 10 bases. J gave up 4 bases and V 3 bases, and 3 bases lay outside the gene matches. Germline CDR1 reads DFQATT; CDR2 reads SNEGSKA (reference sequence). The CDR3 length is 14 residues. In DNA, the CDR3 is TGCAGTGCTAGTCTAGCGGGGGAATACAATGAGCAGTTCTTC. Translating it yields CSASLAGEYNEQFF.

The J gene is TRBJ2-7, the V gene TRBV28, with D tentatively TRBD1 (6 bases). CDR3 length: 15 amino acids. Trimming pared 5 bases from V and 3 bases from J, leaving 17 bases between. Per the germline V gene, CDR1 is MDHEN and CDR2 is SYDVKM. The CDR3 DNA reads TGTGCCAGCAGTCCCAGGGGCCCCTCCCTCTACGAGCAGTACTTC. Translation: CASSPRGPSLYEQYF.

This clone was found a few times. The chain links TRBV6-2 or TRBV6-3 to TRBJ2-1; no clear D gene. V was clipped by 1 base and J by 15 bases, with 19 bases between them. Germline V lookup: CDR1 MNHEY, CDR2 SVGEGT. This CDR3 comprises 14 residues. CDR3 nucleotide sequence: TGTGCCAGCAGTTACTTGAACTTTGACCCAGGCGCGTTCTTC. Amino acid sequence: CASSYLNFDPGAFF.

The chain couples TRBV11-2 to TRBJ2-2; TRBD2 matches at 13 bases. CDR3 length: 15 residues. V lost 8 bases and J lost 4; bases outside the gene matches: 4. The V gene's germline CDR1 is SGHAT and CDR2 FQNNGV. The CDR3 DNA follows: TGTGCCAGCGGGACTAGCGGGGTACCCACCGGGGAGCTGTTTTTT. Translated: CASGTSGVPTGELFF.